The table lists the clone carrying this T cell receptor (beta chain) with a count of one. The source of the sample is a study of blood T cell repertoires in COVID-19. Overall study: From the United States, Italy and Spain came samples of acute and convalescent COVID-19. Nucleic acid was either cDNA or gDNA, and it came from T cells, B-cell-depleted T cells, or PBMCs.

Original data processing: Amplification of reference gene primers was used by the study to estimate nucleated cell counts. The data were produced by immunoSEQ multiplex PCR, yet TCRdb's version contains in-frame clones alone and is incomplete. V and J calls and clone size are as listed in that table; D and trimming were resolved from the DNA. Counted here are approximately 46,000 clones, 84% occurring once; the ten biggest clones make up around 8%. The CDR3 consists of 20 residues. The chain combines TRBV12-2 with TRBJ2-1; whether TRBD2, the table's D call, matches the DNA was not checked. TRBV12-2 is termed a pseudogene. The receptor comes from a human donor in a cohort sampled during active COVID-19. The specimen was peripheral blood. The CDR3 DNA is TGTGCAAGTCGCTTAGAGTCGGTAGCGGGAGAGGACTTGGGCCGCAATGAGCAGTTCTTC. Translating it yields CASRLESVAGEDLGRNEQFF.